Each of the 23 T cell receptor beta chains below was sequenced from the same sample in a study of blood T cell repertoires in COVID-19. TCRdb keeps only in-frame clones here, not all; method: immunoSEQ multiplex PCR. Of around 6,300 clones in the sample, roughly 88% were seen once. The sample comprised peripheral blood. These receptors were taken from a human donor with active COVID-19. The donor label of this sample is uncertain.

The chain couples TRBV4-3 to TRBJ2-1; maybe TRBD1 (6 bases). This CDR3 is 13 amino acids long. V was trimmed by 4 bases and J by 8 bases, leaving 12 bases between them. The germline V gene encodes CDR1 LGHNA and CDR2 YSLEER. DNA for the CDR3: TGCGCCAGCAGCCGCCGGACAGCGGATGAGCAGTTCTTC. Residues: CASSRRTADEQFF.

This chain joins TRBV7-2 and TRBJ1-5; D call uncertain. V was shortened by 5 bases and J by 4 bases, with 9 bases between the two germline ends. CDR3 size: 13 residues. Germline CDR1 and CDR2: SGHTA and FQGNSA. CDR3 in amino acids: CASSQSTNQPQHF. For the CDR3, the DNA is TGTGCCAGCAGCCAGTCGACAAATCAGCCCCAGCATTTT.

The V call is TRBV28, the J call TRBJ1-1, with 9 positions matching TRBD1. Unmatched junction bases numbered 3, after V lost 6 bases and J lost 1 base. Germline CDR1 is MDHEN and CDR2 is SYDVKM. CDR3 length: 14 amino acids. CDR3: CASRTTGGNTEAFF. The CDR3, as DNA: TGTGCCAGCAGGACGACAGGGGGGAACACTGAAGCTTTCTTT. The variable domain in full, completed from reference TRBV28 and TRBJ1-1, reads DVKVTQSSRYLVKRTGEKVFLECVQDMDHENMFWYRQDPGLGLRLIYFSYDVKMKEKGDIPEGYSVSREKKERFSLILESASTNQTSMYLCASRTTGGNTEAFFGQGTRLTVV.

This clone was picked up one time. The CDR3 bases are TGTGCCAGTAGTATAGGCGGCACCTCCTACGAGCAGTACTTC. Protein: CASSIGGTSYEQYF. The genes are TRBV19 and TRBJ2-7, with unresolved D. V was cut by 1 base and J by 0 bases, with 7 bases left in between. CDR3 size: 14 residues. Germline lookup yields CDR1 LNHDA and CDR2 SQIVND (reference sequence).

This rearrangement joins TRBV6-4 to TRBJ1-1; possible D gene TRBD1, 6 bases. Germline V gives CDR1 MRHNA, CDR2 SNTAGT. The CDR3 has 14 amino acids. The V gene lost 6 bases and the J gene lost 4 bases, with 15 bases spanning the gap. The CDR3 DNA reads as TGTGCCAGCAGCGCAGGGGATCAATTCACTGAAGCTTTCTTT. This gives the protein CASSAGDQFTEAFF.

The V and J genes are TRBV4-2 and TRBJ2-2; 7 bases are shared with TRBD2. Germline CDR1 and CDR2: LGHNA and YNFKEQ. The V gene end was trimmed by 1 base and the J gene end by 5 bases; junction bases not matched to a gene: 19. The CDR3 has 20 residues. The CDR3 nucleotides are TGTGCCAGCAGCCAAGTATCCGGGGGAGGGGCCTCCCAATGGACCGGGGAGCTGTTTTTT. Its translation is CASSQVSGGGASQWTGELFF.

The chain is built from TRBV4-1 and TRBJ2-4, with D perhaps TRBD2 (7 bases). V dropped 4 bases and J dropped 1 base, with 14 bases sitting between them. The CDR3 runs to 16 residues. Germline V gene sequence: CDR1 MGHRA, CDR2 YSYEKL. The CDR3 DNA reads TGCGCCAGCAGCCCCGTGGAGGGGGGGGCCAAAAACATTCAGTACTTC. This sequence encodes CASSPVEGGAKNIQYF.

The chain has TRBV4-3 and TRBJ1-1; D is unclear. Trimming shortened V by 0 bases and J by 9 bases, and 11 bases separated the two germline ends. Germline loops: CDR1 LGHNA, CDR2 YSLEER. The CDR3 has 13 residues. CDR3 sequence (DNA): TGCGCCAGCAGCCAAGATATCGAGGGCAAAGCTTTCTTT. It is translated as CASSQDIEGKAFF.

The rearrangement links TRBV14 to TRBJ2-7, with 9 bases that match TRBD1. The CDR3 sequence is 13 residues long. V was clipped by 6 bases and J by 5 bases; unmatched bases: 5. Germline values: CDR1 SGHDN, CDR2 FVKESK. CDR3 bases: TGTGCCAGCAGGAGACAGGGGGTTCACGAGCAGTACTTC. Protein sequence: CASRRQGVHEQYF. Combining the CDR3 with reference TRBV14 and TRBJ2-7 gives the whole variable domain EAGVTQFPSHSVIEKGQTVTLRCDPISGHDNLYWYRRVMGKEIKFLLHFVKESKQDESGMPNNRFLAERTGGTYSTLKVQPAELEDSGVYFCASRRQGVHEQYFGPGTRLTVT.

The V call is TRBV7-2, the J call TRBJ2-2; 11 bases agree with TRBD2. Germline CDR1 reads SGHTA; CDR2 reads FQGNSA. V lost 6 bases and J lost 0; bases outside the gene matches: 3. CDR3 length equals 16 residues. CDR3 in DNA: TGTGCCAGCAGTCTAGCGGGGGGTTCGAACACCGGGGAGCTGTTTTTT. Translated, it gives CASSLAGGSNTGELFF.

The V gene is TRBV18, the J gene TRBJ1-1; D is possibly TRBD1 (5 bases). With 5 bases removed from V and 2 bases from J, the gap between germline ends came to 15 bases. The CDR3 extends over 15 amino acids. Germline V lookup: CDR1 KGHSH, CDR2 LQKENI. The CDR3 is CASSALQGSNTEAFF. CDR3 DNA sequence: TGTGCCAGCTCAGCGCTCCAGGGTAGTAACACTGAAGCTTTCTTT.

This chain joins TRBV27 and TRBJ2-3, with D unresolved. The germline gives CDR1 MNHEY, CDR2 SMNVEV (reference sequence). Trimming stripped 6 bases from V and 0 bases from J, with 7 bases between. CDR3 length: 13 amino acids. The CDR3: CASRASSTDTQYF. The DNA for the CDR3 is TGTGCCAGCAGAGCCTCTAGCACAGATACGCAGTATTTT.

This sequence joins TRBV5-4 and TRBJ2-7; D possibly corresponds to TRBD2 (7 bases). There are 15 residues in the CDR3. The V gene lost 4 bases and the J gene lost 2 bases, with 16 bases spanning the gap. CDR1 and CDR2 (germline): SGHNT, YYREEE (reference sequence). The CDR3 protein is CASSVGGGAAYEQYF. DNA for the CDR3: TGTGCCAGCAGCGTTGGAGGGGGGGCCGCCTACGAGCAGTACTTC.

The rearrangement joins TRBV7-9 to TRBJ2-3; TRBD2 matches at 14 bases. V dropped 0 bases and J dropped 3; count of bases not matched to a gene: 5. This CDR3 has 18 amino acids. Looked up from germline, CDR1 is SEHNR and CDR2 is FQNEAQ (reference sequence). CDR3 residues: CASSLARLAGGPTDTQYF. The CDR3 DNA follows: TGTGCCAGCAGCTTAGCCCGACTAGCGGGGGGGCCAACAGATACGCAGTATTTT.

The gene calls are TRBV5-1 and TRBJ1-1; 11 bases agree with TRBD1. This CDR3 has 14 residues. Per germline, CDR1 SGHRS and CDR2 YFSETQ. V lost 2 bases to trimming and J lost 4 bases; unmatched junction nucleotides: 1. The CDR3 DNA follows: TGCGCCAGCAGCTTCGGGACAGGGGGCACTGAAGCTTTCTTT. As protein: CASSFGTGGTEAFF.

The rearrangement links TRBV7-8 to TRBJ1-1; no clear D. V was trimmed by 1 base and J by 9 bases, leaving 12 bases between them. The CDR3 length is 13 residues. The germline V gene has CDR1 SGHVS and CDR2 FQNEAQ. CDR3 amino acids: CASSLGPGEKAFF. As DNA, the CDR3 is TGTGCCAGCAGCTTAGGGCCCGGAGAGAAAGCTTTCTTT.

This chain joins TRBV6-7 and TRBJ1-1; D unresolved. TRBV6-7 is an ORF, with its function uncertain. The CDR3 runs to 14 residues. V shed 8 bases and J shed 4 bases, with 17 bases lying between them. The CDR3 here is CASLSRALGTEAFF. In nucleotides, the CDR3 is TGTGCCAGCCTCTCGAGGGCGTTGGGCACTGAAGCTTTCTTT.

The rearrangement joins TRBV6-2 or TRBV6-3 to TRBJ2-2, with TRBD1 identical over 9 bases. The junction had 7 bases not matched to a gene; V was cut back by 4 bases and J by 1 base. This CDR3 is built from 17 residues. Germline assignment: CDR1 MNHEY and CDR2 SVGEGT. The DNA for the CDR3 is TGTGCCAGCAGTTCCCTACAGGGGGCATGGAACACCGGGGAGCTGTTTTTT. This gives the protein CASSSLQGAWNTGELFF.

This clone has a handful of counts. V is TRBV5-1 and J is TRBJ2-2; TRBD1 matches at 9 bases. V trimming: 4 bases; J trimming: 4 bases; junction bases outside the gene matches: 2. Germline V gives CDR1 SGHRS, CDR2 YFSETQ. The CDR3 is made up of 14 amino acids. The CDR3 is CASSLTGGTGELFF. Here the CDR3 DNA reads TGCGCCAGCAGCCTGACAGGGGGCACCGGGGAGCTGTTTTTT.

V and J are TRBV29-1 and TRBJ2-1; a weak D match, TRBD2 (5 bases). V shed 6 bases and J shed 4 bases, with 16 bases lying between them. The V gene's germline CDR1 is SQVTM and CDR2 ANQGSEA. This CDR3 has 14 residues. The CDR3 bases are TGCAGCGTCCACCGGGGTGTGGGGTACAATGAGCAGTTCTTC. Its translation: CSVHRGVGYNEQFF.

The V and J genes are TRBV6-5 and TRBJ1-2, with unresolved D. Germline values: CDR1 MNHEY, CDR2 SVGAGI. Trimming removed 10 bases at V and 3 bases at J, with 12 bases between. There are 12 residues in the CDR3. The CDR3 sequence is CATSVPYYGYTF. In DNA, the CDR3 is TGTGCCACCTCCGTCCCTTACTATGGCTACACCTTC.

This rearrangement joins TRBV6-6 to TRBJ2-7; 7 positions match TRBD1. The CDR3 is 14 residues long. The germline V gene encodes CDR1 MNHNY and CDR2 SVGAGI (reference sequence). Losses at the gene ends were 7 bases for V and 2 bases for J; bases not matched to a gene: 8. In nucleotides, the CDR3 is TGTGCCAGCATAGGGAACAGGGGAACCTACGAGCAGTACTTC. Translating it yields CASIGNRGTYEQYF.

This chain uses TRBV6-5 with TRBJ1-5; a possible D gene is TRBD1 (5 bases). This CDR3 comprises 15 residues. The germline V gene encodes CDR1 MNHEY and CDR2 SVGAGI. Trimming removed 4 bases at V and 4 bases at J, with 14 bases between. The chain's CDR3 is CASSSSGGGNQPQHF. For the CDR3, the DNA is TGTGCCAGCAGTTCGTCGGGGGGAGGTAATCAGCCCCAGCATTTT.